This is a list of T cell receptor beta chains from one sample in a study of blood T cell repertoires in COVID-19. Sequencing was performed with immunoSEQ multiplex PCR; in TCRdb, only in-frame clones are kept and a portion is missing. The sample shows 200,000 to 300,000 clones, approximately 90% of them seen only once. Source material: PBMCs or T cells enriched from blood (not recorded which). All receptors come from a man aged 35 to 55 who had recovered from COVID-19. The conserved cysteine and the conserved F or W are not part of the CDR3 here. A D gene is named only where the DNA matches it firmly.

d_call j_call v_call cdr3_aa
NA TRBJ2-7 TRBV5-1 ASSLDSTYEQY
NA TRBJ1-1 TRBV19 ASKSTGNTEAF
TRBD2 TRBJ2-7 TRBV5-4 ASSWGAGAGSREQY
NA TRBJ1-6 TRBV5-6 ASSLGFGYNSPLH
TRBD1 TRBJ2-3 TRBV4-1 ASGPTGTGVTDTQY
NA TRBJ2-2 TRBV27 ASSSSTNTGELF
TRBD1 TRBJ2-7 TRBV4-1 ASSQETADRLPYEQY
TRBD2 TRBJ2-1 TRBV27 ASSLLPGLARHNEQF
TRBD1 TRBJ1-2 TRBV4-1 ASSQRTGYGYT
TRBD1 TRBJ2-7 TRBV3-1/TRBV3-2 ASSEGQTYEQY
TRBD2 TRBJ2-1 TRBV30 AWSTTSGENQF
NA TRBJ2-7 TRBV4-2 ASSQDQQAYEQY
NA TRBJ2-2 TRBV11-3 ASSPQRRGGELF
NA TRBJ2-2 TRBV29-1 SVRTVNTGELF
NA TRBJ1-2 TRBV5-5 ASRLAGRSNYGYT
TRBD1 TRBJ1-2 TRBV4-1 ASSPQGVEYT
TRBD1 TRBJ2-7 TRBV19 ASRWGTGSYEQY
TRBD2 TRBJ2-7 TRBV4-1 ASSQAGTSGEYSYEQY
NA TRBJ1-4 TRBV29-1 SVDSNEKLF
TRBD1 TRBJ2-7 TRBV7-2 ASSSTGGFSYEQY
TRBD1 TRBJ1-1 TRBV28 ASSFPPGGANTEAF
TRBD1 TRBJ1-1 TRBV5-1 ASSGRTGGNTEAF
NA TRBJ1-1 TRBV7-7 ASSLGEAGGNTEAF
TRBD1 TRBJ1-5 TRBV5-8 ASSPGTGVIGQPQH
NA TRBJ1-6 TRBV5-1 ASRTSYNSPLH
NA TRBJ1-3 TRBV5-1 ASSLASGNTIY
NA TRBJ1-2 TRBV7-9 ASSLAGLFNT
TRBD1 TRBJ2-7 TRBV30 ACAQGHEQY
NA TRBJ2-7 TRBV28 ASRYSRNYEQY
TRBD2 TRBJ2-5 TRBV5-4 ASSPGLAGRGETQY
NA TRBJ2-1 TRBV9 ASSVGGERYNEQF
NA TRBJ2-3 TRBV19 ASSNPGGRGQY
NA TRBJ2-7 TRBV27 ASSLIPGTLTYEQY
NA TRBJ2-7 TRBV6-5 ASTPWRGGEQY
NA TRBJ1-6 TRBV28 ASSFLQVGQYNSPLH
TRBD2 TRBJ2-7 TRBV27 ASSFTSGDYEQY
NA TRBJ2-7 TRBV27 ASSGAGVQY
NA TRBJ1-5 TRBV30 AWGDGNQPQH
TRBD2 TRBJ2-7 TRBV25-1 ASSAPGGPYEQY
TRBD2 TRBJ2-1 TRBV3-1/TRBV3-2 ASSQATSGYNEQF
NA TRBJ2-7 TRBV3-1/TRBV3-2 ASNQGGRVPEQY
NA TRBJ2-3 TRBV6-4 ASSALGGGTDTQY
NA TRBJ1-1 TRBV5-1 ASSSGTGNTEAF
NA TRBJ2-2 TRBV7-2 ASSLGVAKNTGELF
TRBD2 TRBJ2-3 TRBV28 ASSLWGSGTSTDTQY